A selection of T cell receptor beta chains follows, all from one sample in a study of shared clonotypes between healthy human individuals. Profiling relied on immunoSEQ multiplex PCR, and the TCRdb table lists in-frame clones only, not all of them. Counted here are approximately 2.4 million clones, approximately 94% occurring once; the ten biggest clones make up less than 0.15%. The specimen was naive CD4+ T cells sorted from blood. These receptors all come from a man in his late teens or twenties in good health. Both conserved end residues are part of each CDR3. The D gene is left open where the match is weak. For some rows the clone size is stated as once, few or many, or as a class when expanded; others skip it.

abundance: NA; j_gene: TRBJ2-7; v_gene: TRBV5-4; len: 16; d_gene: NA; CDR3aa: CASSPEGGSANYEQYF
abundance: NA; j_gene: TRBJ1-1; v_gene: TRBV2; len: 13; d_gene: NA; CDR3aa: CASTLDRNTEAFF
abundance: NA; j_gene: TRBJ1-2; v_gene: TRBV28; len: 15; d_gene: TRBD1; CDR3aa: CASSLWVDDRDGYTF
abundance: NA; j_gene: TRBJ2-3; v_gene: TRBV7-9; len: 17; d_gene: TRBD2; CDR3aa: CASSLVLDGRAPDTQYF
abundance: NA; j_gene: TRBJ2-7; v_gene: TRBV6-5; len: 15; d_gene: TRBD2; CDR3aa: CASSWGLAGVQEQYF
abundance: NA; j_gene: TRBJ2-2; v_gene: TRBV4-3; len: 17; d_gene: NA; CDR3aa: CASSQAAAGQNTGELFF
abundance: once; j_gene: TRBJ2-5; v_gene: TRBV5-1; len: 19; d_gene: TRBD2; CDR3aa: CASSLAGLAGGGFQETQYF
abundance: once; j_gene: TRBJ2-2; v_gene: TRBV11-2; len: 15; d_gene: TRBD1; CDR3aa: CASSLVTGAPGELFF
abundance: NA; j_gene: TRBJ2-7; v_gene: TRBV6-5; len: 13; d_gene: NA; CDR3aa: CASSTPDAYEQYF
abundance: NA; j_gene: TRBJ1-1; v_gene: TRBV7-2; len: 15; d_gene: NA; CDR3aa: CASSLVGGIASEAFF
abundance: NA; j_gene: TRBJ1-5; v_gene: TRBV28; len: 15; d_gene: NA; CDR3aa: CASSSPGEGNQPQHF
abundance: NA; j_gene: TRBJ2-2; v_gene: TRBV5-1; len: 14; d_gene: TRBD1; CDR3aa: CASSGGQVTGELFF
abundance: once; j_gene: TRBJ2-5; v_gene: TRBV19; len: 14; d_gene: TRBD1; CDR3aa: CASTLTGNQETQYF
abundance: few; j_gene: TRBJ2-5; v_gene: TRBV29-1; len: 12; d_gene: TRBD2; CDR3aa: CSVSSGQETQYF